The T cell receptor (beta chain) described here comes from a study of T cells after posttransplantation cyclophosphamide. Sequenced by immunoSEQ multiplex PCR; TCRdb stores in-frame clones only, minus some. The table records 30,000 to 50,000 clones without singletons, the ten largest covering 4% to 5.5%. This clone occurred many times. Its specificity is unknown. The length of the CDR3 is 15 residues. Trimming left V 1 base short and J 3 bases short, with 9 bases between. CDR1 and CDR2 (germline): MNHNS, SASEGT. Broader study findings: Donor CD8+ memory clones often dominated recipient blood repertoires at later times. Recipient CMV seropositivity and CMV reactivation strongly tracked TRB clonality. Skin or GI-infiltrating T cells shared few TRB sequences with blood.

The sequence was obtained from a woman aged 50 to 60 in good health and a related stem cell transplant donor. This chain uses TRBV6-1 with TRBJ2-2, with D possibly TRBD1 on 6 matching bases. Material for sequencing was PBMCs. In DNA, the CDR3 is TGTGCCAGCAGTGAAGTCGGACAGTACACCGGGGAGCTGTTTTTT. Encoded protein: CASSEVGQYTGELFF.